The rows below give T cell receptor beta chains drawn from one sample of a study of blood T cell repertoires in COVID-19. Produced via immunoSEQ multiplex PCR; TCRdb's table is partial and in-frame only. The sample consists of over 400,000 clones, 70% to 90% of them appearing once. Specimen: PBMCs or T cells enriched from blood (not recorded which). The source of these receptors is a woman in her fifties or sixties who had recovered from COVID-19. The conserved cysteine and the conserved F or W are not part of the CDR3 here.

CDR3aa	j_gene	v_gene
ASCRRQGPTYEQY	TRBJ2-7	TRBV6-5
ASIGEGRIPLRAF	TRBJ1-1	TRBV27
ASSLGQGGNEQF	TRBJ2-1	TRBV27
ASSYDRWNTGELF	TRBJ2-2	TRBV6-5
ASSQFPGQTNEKLF	TRBJ1-4	TRBV4-1
ASSGPGGRDSPLH	TRBJ1-6	TRBV9
AWSVGQVAYEQY	TRBJ2-7	TRBV30
AISDYRGEDQPQH	TRBJ1-5	TRBV10-3
ASVPGQGAYEQY	TRBJ2-7	TRBV7-9
ASSEGWSSGGFEQF	TRBJ2-1	TRBV2
ASSGQGGYNEQF	TRBJ2-1	TRBV6-2/TRBV6-3
ASSLPYNYGYT	TRBJ1-2	TRBV5-4
ASSGSGGYGGELF	TRBJ2-2	TRBV2
ASSGPGGRDHEQF	TRBJ2-1	TRBV9
ASSPLLAGEETQY	TRBJ2-5	TRBV5-1
ASRAGTEGGYT	TRBJ1-2	TRBV2
ASGLAVSGANVLT	TRBJ2-6	TRBV12-5
AISDRGAGELF	TRBJ2-2	TRBV10-3
ASSFIPGQGNEQF	TRBJ2-1	TRBV5-1
ATSDPKAQGREKLF	TRBJ1-4	TRBV24-1
ASSLGGGSETQY	TRBJ2-5	TRBV27
ASSLAGPTDTQY	TRBJ2-3	TRBV27
AISEHQRQGSSVSGNTIY	TRBJ1-3	TRBV10-3
ASSYSGAGGYNEQF	TRBJ2-1	TRBV6-5
ASSYAAAGSDYGYT	TRBJ1-2	TRBV6-6
ASKGQGAYSPLH	TRBJ1-6	TRBV2
ASSFLTGTYEQY	TRBJ2-7	TRBV5-1
ASRTGGGEAF	TRBJ1-1	TRBV11-3
ASSLGLVLGDTQY	TRBJ2-3	TRBV14
ASSYHTTKGGYNSPLH	TRBJ1-6	TRBV5-4
AWAGYGYT	TRBJ1-2	TRBV30
ASMSPGQGYNSPLH	TRBJ1-6	TRBV19
ASSYYGAVGYT	TRBJ1-2	TRBV27
ASSYKLGSSYNEQF	TRBJ2-1	TRBV11-3
ATSDGTGMGYGYT	TRBJ1-2	TRBV24-1
AISARNSYNSPLH	TRBJ1-6	TRBV10-3
ATSDTGGNTGELF	TRBJ2-2	TRBV24-1
ASSLVGDSSYT	TRBJ1-2	TRBV11-2
ASTNTGADDYGYT	TRBJ1-2	TRBV3-1/TRBV3-2
AIRKGQNGVQETQY	TRBJ2-5	TRBV10-3
ASSRQGANTGELF	TRBJ2-2	TRBV9
ASSLAQDHNEQF	TRBJ2-1	TRBV5-1
ASSPSTGRFTEAF	TRBJ1-1	TRBV7-2
ASARQTRSTETQY	TRBJ2-5	TRBV7-2
ARRTGGFCQPQH	TRBJ1-5	TRBV23-1